This T cell receptor (beta chain) appears in the sequencing data of a study of identical twins. Study outcomes and limitations: Recombination models fit unrelated individuals' TCR alpha sharing but underestimated twins'. Cord blood beta clonotypes present at high abundance carried fewer insertions; no such pattern appeared in memory repertoires.

Details on this clonotype: The antigen is undetermined.

All of the donors were Caucasians in good health. TCRdb called the 5' RACE reads again in MiXCR, with one record for every CDR3 protein. The data contain some 900,000 distinct CDR3 sequences, roughly 12% of them seen just once; the ten biggest clones take up roughly 1.6%. The V and J ends lost 5 bases and 3 bases respectively, with 8 bases between them. The CDR3 loop spans 13 amino acids. These data are also associated with another study on yellow fever vaccine responses in identical twins.

The TCR was taken from a woman in her late teens or twenties in good health. The sequenced sample was PBMCs. The chain combines TRBV12-3 or TRBV12-4 with TRBJ1-3; no reliable D call. The DNA of the CDR3 is TGTGCCAGCAGTAGGATGTTTGGAAACACCATATATTTT. It encodes CASSRMFGNTIYF.